The source of this TCR beta chain is a study of blood T cell repertoires in COVID-19. In the study overall: Material from acute and convalescent COVID-19 was sourced from the United States, Italy and Spain. T cells, B-cell-depleted T cells, or PBMCs provided the cDNA or gDNA that served as material.

Per germline, CDR1 LGHNA and CDR2 YNFKEQ. This CDR3 contains 15 residues. V lost 4 bases and J lost 4; bases outside the gene matches: 5. The table came from immunoSEQ multiplex PCR; TCRdb's copy has only in-frame clones and leaves some out. The top ten hold around 16% of the sample, which has about 96,000 clones, 70% to 85% seen once. What was sequenced was peripheral blood. The chain is built from TRBV4-2 and TRBJ2-3; TRBD1 matches at 10 bases. The sequence came from an older woman with acute or convalescent COVID-19. Written as DNA, the CDR3 is TGTGCCAGCAGCCTGGACAGGGGGAGGGCAGATACGCAGTATTTT. Protein: CASSLDRGRADTQYF.